Listed below are T cell receptor beta chains from one sample, sequenced in a study of T cells after yellow fever vaccination. TCRdb called the 5' RACE reads again in MiXCR, with one record for every CDR3 protein. Here the sample spans some 120,000 distinct CDR3 sequences, roughly 10% being singletons. The sample consisted of CD8+ T cells sorted from PBMCs, taken on the day of the yellow fever booster vaccination. The receptors were sampled from a man between 18 and 35 years old who received the YFV17D yellow fever vaccine. CDR3s include the opening cysteine and the closing phenylalanine or tryptophan. Fields, in order: clone size, J gene, V gene, D gene, CDR3 protein, CDR3 DNA. The D gene is left open where the match is weak. Clone size appears in some rows only: once, few, many, or a class for an expanded clone.

abundance: few
j_gene: TRBJ2-3
v_gene: TRBV6-2/TRBV6-3
d_gene: TRBD2
CDR3aa: CASSYSLAGATDTQYF
CDR3nt: TGTGCCAGCAGTTACTCGCTAGCGGGGGCGACAGATACGCAGTATTTT

abundance: few
j_gene: TRBJ2-1
v_gene: TRBV29-1
d_gene: TRBD2
CDR3aa: CSARREDEQFF
CDR3nt: TGCAGCGCTCGACGGGAGGATGAGCAGTTCTTC

abundance: many
j_gene: TRBJ1-2
v_gene: TRBV4-3
d_gene: NA
CDR3aa: CASSQDPPGPNYGYTF
CDR3nt: TGCGCCAGCAGCCAAGATCCCCCAGGGCCCAACTATGGCTACACCTTC

abundance: NA
j_gene: TRBJ2-1
v_gene: TRBV19
d_gene: NA
CDR3aa: CASSSNPGPKFF
CDR3nt: TGTGCCAGTAGTTCTAATCCGGGACCCAAGTTCTTC

abundance: few
j_gene: TRBJ1-2
v_gene: TRBV20-1
d_gene: NA
CDR3aa: CSARDRGARANYGYTF
CDR3nt: TGCAGTGCTAGAGATCGGGGGGCGCGGGCTAACTATGGCTACACCTTC

abundance: NA
j_gene: TRBJ1-1
v_gene: TRBV5-5
d_gene: NA
CDR3aa: CASSLDMNTEAFF
CDR3nt: TGTGCCAGCAGCTTGGATATGAACACTGAAGCTTTCTTT

abundance: NA
j_gene: TRBJ1-5
v_gene: TRBV12-3/TRBV12-4
d_gene: NA
CDR3aa: CASSTPGQPQHF
CDR3nt: TGTGCCAGCAGTACTCCGGGACAGCCCCAGCATTTT

abundance: NA
j_gene: TRBJ2-1
v_gene: TRBV7-9
d_gene: NA
CDR3aa: CASSQDYSSNGEQFF
CDR3nt: TGTGCCAGCAGCCAGGACTACTCGTCGAACGGTGAGCAGTTCTTC

abundance: NA
j_gene: TRBJ1-1
v_gene: TRBV4-3
d_gene: NA
CDR3aa: CASSQGVGTEAFF
CDR3nt: TGCGCCAGCAGCCAAGGGGTAGGAACTGAAGCTTTCTTT

abundance: NA
j_gene: TRBJ2-3
v_gene: TRBV15
d_gene: TRBD2
CDR3aa: CATSTSGGVGDTQYF
CDR3nt: TGTGCCACCAGCACTAGCGGGGGGGTTGGAGATACGCAGTATTTT

abundance: few
j_gene: TRBJ2-5
v_gene: TRBV7-9
d_gene: NA
CDR3aa: CASSSSGQETQYF
CDR3nt: TGTGCCAGCAGCTCGAGCGGGCAAGAGACCCAGTACTTC

abundance: NA
j_gene: TRBJ2-7
v_gene: TRBV14
d_gene: NA
CDR3aa: CASSPQAGRITYEQYF
CDR3nt: TGTGCCAGCAGCCCCCAGGCGGGACGGATTACCTACGAGCAGTACTTC

abundance: NA
j_gene: TRBJ2-2
v_gene: TRBV24-1
d_gene: NA
CDR3aa: CATRAYTGELFF
CDR3nt: TGTGCCACCAGGGCATACACCGGGGAGCTGTTTTTT

abundance: few
j_gene: TRBJ2-1
v_gene: TRBV28
d_gene: TRBD1
CDR3aa: CASSLRGLIAHNEQFF
CDR3nt: TGTGCCAGCAGTTTGAGGGGGCTTATCGCGCACAATGAGCAGTTCTTC

abundance: NA
j_gene: TRBJ2-1
v_gene: TRBV5-1
d_gene: TRBD2
CDR3aa: CASSPLAGGGGEQFF
CDR3nt: TGCGCCAGCAGCCCCCTAGCGGGGGGCGGGGGTGAGCAGTTCTTC

abundance: NA
j_gene: TRBJ1-1
v_gene: TRBV21-1
d_gene: NA
CDR3aa: CAGTGSPMNTEAFF
CDR3nt: TGTGCCGGGACCGGGAGCCCCATGAACACTGAAGCTTTCTTT

abundance: few
j_gene: TRBJ2-3
v_gene: TRBV5-5
d_gene: NA
CDR3aa: CASSLVAYTQYF
CDR3nt: TGTGCCAGCAGCTTGGTCGCGTATACGCAGTATTTT

abundance: NA
j_gene: TRBJ2-1
v_gene: TRBV20-1
d_gene: TRBD2
CDR3aa: CSVPEPGGPNEQFF
CDR3nt: TGCAGTGTCCCGGAACCGGGGGGGCCGAATGAGCAGTTCTTC

abundance: few
j_gene: TRBJ1-2
v_gene: TRBV7-9
d_gene: TRBD1
CDR3aa: CASRQNDRVPYGYTF
CDR3nt: TGTGCCAGCAGACAGAACGACAGGGTCCCGTACGGCTACACCTTC

abundance: few
j_gene: TRBJ1-2
v_gene: TRBV7-2
d_gene: TRBD1
CDR3aa: CASSLAGTGGDGYTF
CDR3nt: TGTGCCAGCAGCTTAGCCGGGACAGGGGGGGATGGCTACACCTTC

abundance: NA
j_gene: TRBJ1-1
v_gene: TRBV5-1
d_gene: NA
CDR3aa: CASSLVWRESTEAFF
CDR3nt: TGCGCCAGCAGCTTGGTTTGGAGGGAGAGCACTGAAGCTTTCTTT

abundance: NA
j_gene: TRBJ2-3
v_gene: TRBV4-2
d_gene: NA
CDR3aa: CASSQDLFPAGAFLDTQYF
CDR3nt: TGTGCCAGCAGCCAAGATCTTTTCCCTGCGGGGGCGTTTTTGGATACGCAGTATTTT

abundance: few
j_gene: TRBJ2-2
v_gene: TRBV19
d_gene: NA
CDR3aa: CASSWVVGTGELFF
CDR3nt: TGTGCCAGTAGTTGGGTAGTGGGCACCGGGGAGCTGTTTTTT

abundance: NA
j_gene: TRBJ2-1
v_gene: TRBV6-2/TRBV6-3
d_gene: TRBD1
CDR3aa: CASRHRDRGVDEQFF
CDR3nt: TGTGCCAGCAGACACCGGGACAGGGGGGTCGATGAGCAGTTCTTC

abundance: few
j_gene: TRBJ2-1
v_gene: TRBV19
d_gene: TRBD1
CDR3aa: CASRLGTGENNEQFF
CDR3nt: TGTGCCAGCCGACTCGGGACAGGGGAAAACAATGAGCAGTTCTTC

abundance: many
j_gene: TRBJ2-2
v_gene: TRBV20-1
d_gene: TRBD1
CDR3aa: CSASEGDRDTGELFF
CDR3nt: TGCAGTGCTAGTGAGGGAGACAGGGACACCGGGGAGCTGTTTTTT

abundance: NA
j_gene: TRBJ1-2
v_gene: TRBV7-9
d_gene: TRBD1
CDR3aa: CASSLPLDRAGGYTF
CDR3nt: TGTGCCAGCAGCCTCCCTTTGGACAGGGCTGGCGGCTACACCTTC

abundance: NA
j_gene: TRBJ2-3
v_gene: TRBV7-2
d_gene: NA
CDR3aa: CASSLVSGPTDTQYF
CDR3nt: TGTGCCAGCAGCTTAGTTAGTGGACCCACAGATACGCAGTATTTT

abundance: few
j_gene: TRBJ2-1
v_gene: TRBV4-1
d_gene: NA
CDR3aa: CASSQRTQGRNEQFF
CDR3nt: TGCGCCAGCAGCCAGCGTACCCAGGGACGGAATGAGCAGTTCTTC

abundance: NA
j_gene: TRBJ1-3
v_gene: TRBV29-1
d_gene: NA
CDR3aa: CSVEDQGHGNTIYF
CDR3nt: TGCAGCGTTGAAGACCAGGGTCACGGAAACACCATATATTTT

abundance: few
j_gene: TRBJ1-6
v_gene: TRBV9
d_gene: NA
CDR3aa: CASSAGESDSPLHF
CDR3nt: TGTGCCAGCAGCGCGGGGGAATCGGATTCACCCCTCCACTTT

abundance: NA
j_gene: TRBJ2-7
v_gene: TRBV13
d_gene: NA
CDR3aa: CASSPRGGSYEQYF
CDR3nt: TGTGCCAGCAGCCCGAGAGGGGGATCCTACGAGCAGTACTTC

abundance: NA
j_gene: TRBJ1-2
v_gene: TRBV9
d_gene: NA
CDR3aa: CASSASGVGNKGYTF
CDR3nt: TGTGCCAGCAGCGCCTCTGGAGTGGGTAATAAGGGCTACACCTTC

abundance: NA
j_gene: TRBJ2-3
v_gene: TRBV5-1
d_gene: NA
CDR3aa: CASRPAYITDTQYF
CDR3nt: TGCGCCAGCAGGCCAGCGTATATCACAGATACGCAGTATTTT

abundance: NA
j_gene: TRBJ2-2
v_gene: TRBV12-3/TRBV12-4
d_gene: TRBD1
CDR3aa: CASSAIRTGGSAGELFF
CDR3nt: TGTGCCAGCAGTGCTATAAGGACAGGGGGTTCGGCCGGGGAGCTGTTTTTT

abundance: NA
j_gene: TRBJ1-5
v_gene: TRBV4-1
d_gene: NA
CDR3aa: CASSQQGGDQPQHF
CDR3nt: TGCGCCAGCAGCCAACAGGGCGGAGATCAGCCCCAGCATTTT

abundance: few
j_gene: TRBJ1-2
v_gene: TRBV7-2
d_gene: TRBD1
CDR3aa: CASSFGRGGNGYTF
CDR3nt: TGTGCCAGCAGCTTCGGCAGGGGGGGAAATGGCTACACCTTC

abundance: few
j_gene: TRBJ1-2
v_gene: TRBV29-1
d_gene: NA
CDR3aa: CSVESDNYGYTF
CDR3nt: TGCAGCGTTGAGTCAGACAACTATGGCTACACCTTC

abundance: NA
j_gene: TRBJ1-2
v_gene: TRBV4-3
d_gene: NA
CDR3aa: CASSLTTSFGYTF
CDR3nt: TGCGCCAGCAGCCTTACCACCTCTTTTGGCTACACCTTC

abundance: few
j_gene: TRBJ1-6
v_gene: TRBV11-2
d_gene: NA
CDR3aa: CASSPLAGDYNSPLHF
CDR3nt: TGTGCCAGCAGCCCTCTTGCTGGGGATTATAATTCACCCCTCCACTTT

abundance: NA
j_gene: TRBJ2-3
v_gene: TRBV4-3
d_gene: NA
CDR3aa: CASSLVLRSTDTQYF
CDR3nt: TGCGCCAGCAGCCTCGTATTGAGAAGCACAGATACGCAGTATTTT

abundance: few
j_gene: TRBJ2-5
v_gene: TRBV29-1
d_gene: TRBD2
CDR3aa: CSVERTSGGVIQYF
CDR3nt: TGCAGCGTTGAGAGGACTAGCGGGGGGGTGATCCAGTACTTC

abundance: NA
j_gene: TRBJ2-6
v_gene: TRBV20-1
d_gene: NA
CDR3aa: CSAIGANVLTF
CDR3nt: TGCAGTGCTATTGGGGCCAACGTCCTGACTTTC

abundance: few
j_gene: TRBJ1-1
v_gene: TRBV11-2
d_gene: NA
CDR3aa: CASSLANGGWVNTEAFF
CDR3nt: TGTGCCAGCAGCTTAGCAAATGGGGGCTGGGTGAACACTGAAGCTTTCTTT

abundance: NA
j_gene: TRBJ2-5
v_gene: TRBV7-2
d_gene: TRBD2
CDR3aa: CASSFGLAGEETQYF
CDR3nt: TGTGCCAGCAGCTTTGGACTAGCGGGGGAAGAGACCCAGTACTTC

abundance: NA
j_gene: TRBJ1-2
v_gene: TRBV7-9
d_gene: NA
CDR3aa: CASSFVGRGANYGYTF
CDR3nt: TGTGCCAGCAGCTTTGTTGGGAGAGGAGCTAACTATGGCTACACCTTC

abundance: many
j_gene: TRBJ1-4
v_gene: TRBV29-1
d_gene: NA
CDR3aa: CSVELRGKEEKLFF
CDR3nt: TGCAGCGTTGAACTTCGGGGAAAGGAAGAAAAACTGTTTTTT

abundance: NA
j_gene: TRBJ1-2
v_gene: TRBV19
d_gene: NA
CDR3aa: CASTGRTNYGYTF
CDR3nt: TGTGCCAGTACGGGACGGACCAACTATGGCTACACCTTC

abundance: NA
j_gene: TRBJ2-2
v_gene: TRBV6-2/TRBV6-3
d_gene: NA
CDR3aa: CASIIGGPNTGELFF
CDR3nt: TGTGCCAGCATAATAGGGGGGCCCAACACCGGGGAGCTGTTTTTT

abundance: many
j_gene: TRBJ1-5
v_gene: TRBV28
d_gene: NA
CDR3aa: CASSFRSPQQHF
CDR3nt: TGTGCCAGCAGTTTCCGGTCCCCCCAGCAGCATTTT

abundance: few
j_gene: TRBJ2-5
v_gene: TRBV4-1
d_gene: NA
CDR3aa: CASSQGVARFEGETQYF
CDR3nt: TGCGCCAGCAGCCAGGGGGTGGCGCGTTTCGAGGGGGAGACCCAGTACTTC